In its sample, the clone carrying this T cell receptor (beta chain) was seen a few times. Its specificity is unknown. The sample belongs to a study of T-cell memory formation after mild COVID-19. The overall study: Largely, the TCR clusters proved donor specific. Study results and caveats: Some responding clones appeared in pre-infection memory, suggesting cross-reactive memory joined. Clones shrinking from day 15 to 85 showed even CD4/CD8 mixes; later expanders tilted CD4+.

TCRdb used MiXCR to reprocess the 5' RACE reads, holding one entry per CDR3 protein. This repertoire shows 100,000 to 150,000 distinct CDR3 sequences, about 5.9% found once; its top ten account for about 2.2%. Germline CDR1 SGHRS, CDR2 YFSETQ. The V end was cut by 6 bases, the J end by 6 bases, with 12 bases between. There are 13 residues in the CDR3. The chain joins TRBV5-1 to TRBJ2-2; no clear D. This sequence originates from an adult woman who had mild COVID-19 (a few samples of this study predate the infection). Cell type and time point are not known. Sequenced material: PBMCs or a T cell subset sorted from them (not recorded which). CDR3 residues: CASTSSRAGELFF. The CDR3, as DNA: TGCGCCAGCACTTCCTCTAGAGCCGGGGAGCTGTTTTTT.